This T cell receptor (beta chain) derives from a study of identical twins. General study findings and limits: The study reached conclusions through statistical analysis that was cross-sectional, not following the same donors. Twin-shared out-of-frame alpha sequences were enriched for low generation probability.

Worth noting for this clonotype: Its antigen is undetermined.

A universal primer site was created by template switching, with the cDNA bearing unique molecular identifiers. A single record per CDR3 protein comes from TCRdb applying MiXCR to the 5' RACE reads. Of some 1,700,000 distinct CDR3 sequences in the sample, under 35% are singletons; the top ten hold about 0.27%. The V and J ends lost 0 bases and 3 bases respectively, with 13 bases between them. This CDR3 spans 15 amino acids. Germline CDR1 is SGDLS and CDR2 is YYNGEE. The clonotype originates from a newborn girl in good health. The gene calls are TRBV9 and TRBJ2-7, with TRBD2 as a possible D gene (6 bases). The sequenced sample consisted of cord blood. The CDR3 DNA follows: TGTGCCAGCAGCGTAGCCAGCGGGTCCTACTACGAGCAGTACTTC. Encoded protein: CASSVASGSYYEQYF.